This is a list of T cell receptor beta chains from one sample in a study of radiotherapy plus CTLA-4 blockade in lung cancer. TCRdb's table, derived via immunoSEQ multiplex PCR, lists solely in-frame clones and lacks some. The data hold about 66,000 clones, with around 83% observed a single time. Sequencing was performed on peripheral blood, taken from a patient treated with radiotherapy plus ipilimumab. The receptors derive from a human donor with non-small cell lung cancer who had a partial response to radiotherapy plus ipilimumab. Each CDR3 is given with its conserved first and last residue. The order of the fields is J gene, V gene, D gene, clone size, CDR3 protein, CDR3 DNA. The D gene is left open where the match is weak. Size is stated for part of the rows, as once, few or many counts, or as a class when the clone is expanded.

>TRBJ2-1|TRBV7-8|TRBD1|NA
CASSLGVWDSYNEQFF
TGTGCCAGCAGCTTAGGTGTATGGGACAGCTACAATGAGCAGTTCTTC
>TRBJ2-7|TRBV5-1|TRBD2|NA
CASSFREGQGDEQYF
TGCGCCAGCAGCTTTCGGGAGGGTCAAGGCGACGAGCAGTACTTC
>TRBJ2-7|TRBV2|NA|NA
CASTRDSYEQYF
TGTGCCAGCACTAGGGACTCCTACGAGCAGTACTTC
>TRBJ1-2|TRBV10-2|NA|medium-sized
CASRPRGASGGYTF
TGCGCCAGCAGGCCCCGGGGGGCATCAGGCGGCTACACCTTC
>TRBJ2-1|TRBV27|NA|NA
CASGRVLGGYNEQFF
TGTGCCAGCGGCCGTGTTCTAGGGGGCTACAATGAGCAGTTCTTC
>TRBJ2-7|TRBV6-6|TRBD2|NA
CASRPTRGGVRHEQYF
TGTGCCAGCAGACCGACCCGGGGGGGCGTACGACACGAGCAGTACTTC
>TRBJ2-7|TRBV7-2|TRBD1|NA
CASSGQGIDEQYF
TGTGCCAGCAGCGGACAGGGTATCGACGAGCAGTACTTC
>TRBJ2-1|TRBV10-3|NA|once
CAISGGTEREPSYNEQFF
TGTGCCATCAGTGGAGGGACAGAGCGGGAGCCCTCCTACAATGAGCAGTTCTTC
>TRBJ1-2|TRBV28|NA|NA
CASTTGSLGYTF
TGTGCCAGCACCACGGGGAGCCTTGGCTACACCTTC
>TRBJ2-3|TRBV28|TRBD2|NA
CASSRSGRPDTQYF
TGTGCCAGCAGTCGGAGCGGGAGGCCAGATACGCAGTATTTT
>TRBJ2-1|TRBV28|TRBD1|NA
CASSYRTGGWQFF
TGTGCCAGCAGTTATCGAACAGGGGGTTGGCAGTTCTTC
>TRBJ2-3|TRBV30|TRBD2|NA
CAWSPPRTSVDTQYF
TGTGCCTGGAGTCCTCCTAGGACTAGCGTTGATACGCAGTATTTT
>TRBJ2-5|TRBV7-2|TRBD2|NA
CASSLVGGGETQYF
TGTGCCAGCAGCTTAGTTGGGGGGGGAGAGACCCAGTACTTC
>TRBJ2-7|TRBV19|NA|once
CASSIGGDLSYEQYF
TGTGCCAGTAGTATTGGAGGGGATCTCTCCTACGAGCAGTACTTC
>TRBJ2-7|TRBV7-9|NA|NA
CASSLGLGREQYF
TGTGCCAGCAGCTTGGGACTCGGGCGGGAGCAGTACTTC
>TRBJ2-1|TRBV28|NA|few
CASRLANEQFF
TGTGCCAGCAGACTAGCCAATGAGCAGTTCTTC
>TRBJ2-1|TRBV18|NA|NA
CASSLTDLPANEQFF
TGTGCCAGCTCACTAACCGACTTACCCGCGAATGAGCAGTTCTTC
>TRBJ2-7|TRBV9|TRBD2|NA
CASSTGPGLAYEQYF
TGTGCCAGCAGCACGGGACCCGGACTAGCCTACGAGCAGTACTTC
>TRBJ2-5|TRBV7-2|NA|NA
CASSLGLAQETQYF
TGTGCCAGCAGCTTAGGGCTAGCGCAAGAGACCCAGTACTTC
>TRBJ2-1|TRBV23-1|TRBD1|NA
CAAGTGNNEQFF
TGCGCCGCCGGGACAGGAAACAATGAGCAGTTCTTC
>TRBJ1-3|TRBV19|NA|few
CASSDQGGFDTIYF
TGTGCCAGTTCTGACCAGGGAGGGTTCGACACCATATATTTT
>TRBJ1-5|TRBV10-2|NA|NA
CASAAAGSNQPQHF
TGCGCCAGCGCGGCGGCGGGAAGCAATCAGCCCCAGCATTTT
>TRBJ2-1|TRBV2|TRBD2|NA
CASSAELAGVYNEQFF
TGTGCCAGCAGTGCCGAGCTAGCGGGCGTCTACAATGAGCAGTTCTTC
>TRBJ2-3|TRBV28|NA|NA
CASTPSGTRTDTQYF
TGTGCCAGCACCCCCTCGGGGACTCGCACAGATACGCAGTATTTT
>TRBJ1-3|TRBV6-5|NA|NA
CASKTGVSGNTIYF
TGTGCCAGCAAAACGGGGGTCTCTGGAAACACCATATATTTT
>TRBJ2-1|TRBV18|TRBD2|NA
CASSPSLAGGRITYNEQFF
TGTGCCAGCTCACCAAGCCTAGCGGGAGGCCGGATTACCTACAATGAGCAGTTCTTC
>TRBJ1-1|TRBV2|NA|few
CASSRFRAGTSEAFF
TGTGCCAGCAGCCGCTTTAGGGCAGGGACTTCTGAAGCTTTCTTT